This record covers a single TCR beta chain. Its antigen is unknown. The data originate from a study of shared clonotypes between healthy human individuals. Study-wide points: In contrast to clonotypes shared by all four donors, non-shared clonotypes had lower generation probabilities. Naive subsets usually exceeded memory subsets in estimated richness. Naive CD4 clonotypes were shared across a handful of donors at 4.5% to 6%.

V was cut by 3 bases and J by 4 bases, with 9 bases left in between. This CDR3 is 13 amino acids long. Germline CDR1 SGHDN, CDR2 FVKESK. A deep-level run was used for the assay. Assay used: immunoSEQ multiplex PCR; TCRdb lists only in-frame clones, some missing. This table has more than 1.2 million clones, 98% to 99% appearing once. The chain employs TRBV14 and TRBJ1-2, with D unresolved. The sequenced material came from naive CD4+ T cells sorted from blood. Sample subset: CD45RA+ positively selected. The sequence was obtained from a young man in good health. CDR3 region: CASSQKSFYGYTF. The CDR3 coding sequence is TGTGCCAGCAGCCAGAAGTCCTTCTATGGCTACACCTTC.